Sequencing of this TCR beta chain was carried out in a study of blood T cell repertoires in COVID-19. Study information: Acute-phase and convalescent COVID-19 samples originated in the United States, Italy and Spain. The cDNA or gDNA used as material had been derived from T cells, B-cell-depleted T cells, or PBMCs.

This clone was observed a few times. In the authors' workflow: Nucleated cell number was recorded as an estimate derived from reference gene primer amplification. Sequenced by immunoSEQ multiplex PCR; TCRdb stores in-frame clones only, minus some. V and J calls and clone size follow that table, whereas D and trimming were derived from the DNA. The repertoire includes tens of thousands of clones, roughly 70% of them detected once, and roughly 2.6% sits in the top ten. The length of the CDR3 is 15 residues. Germline V gives CDR1 KGHSH, CDR2 LQKENI. V was clipped by 1 base and J by 8 bases, with 15 bases between them.

The source of this sequence is a human donor with acute or convalescent COVID-19. The donor label of this sample is uncertain. The chain links TRBV18 to TRBJ2-1, with D perhaps TRBD1 (6 bases). The sample was peripheral blood. The CDR3 nucleotides are TGTGCCAGCTCACCACTGGGGCAGGGGAAGCATGAGCAGTTCTTC. Protein product: CASSPLGQGKHEQFF.